This T cell receptor (beta chain) is drawn from a study of CD8 T cells in Susac syndrome. This CDR3 spans 12 amino acids. Germline V gene data show CDR1 as DFQATT and CDR2 as SNEGSKA (reference sequence). Trimming removed 7 bases at V and 5 bases at J, with 12 bases between. Random hexamers primed reverse transcription of about 0.45 to 1 ug RNA. The amplification used immunoSEQ multiplex PCR on TCR beta CDR3; it spanned 54 Vbeta and 13 Jbeta. TCRdb used MiXCR to reprocess the immunoSEQ multiplex PCR reads, holding one entry per CDR3 protein. The sample records roughly 330,000 distinct CDR3 sequences, about 90% being singletons. CD8+ and CD4+ T cells circulating in blood were sequenced for TCR beta. Each multiple sclerosis control was a treatment-naive patient with relapsing-remitting disease that was either stable or active. Negative isolation yielded CD4+ and CD8+ T cells, and FACS enriched TEMRA cells.

The rearrangement links TRBV20-1 to TRBJ1-5; D is ambiguous. Sample: CD4+ T cells from PBMCs. The sequence was collected from a human donor with multiple sclerosis. The CDR3 is CSVAGKDQPQHF. The CDR3 nucleotides are TGCAGTGTCGCGGGGAAAGATCAGCCCCAGCATTTT.